This entry is about one T cell receptor beta chain. Its cognate antigen has yet to be identified. A junction boundary mismatches the germline segment, possibly from a read error. The germline V gene (reference sequence) specifies SSHAT as CDR1 and FNYEAQ as CDR2. Including the terminal cysteine and phenylalanine, the CDR3 comprises 13 residues. The entry retains the CDR3 DNA only, 39 bases that are in frame from base 1. The sample is drawn from a study of cytomegalovirus exposure and HLA in healthy donors (TCRdb year 2017). Turning to the overall study: The roughly 700 repertoires of the first cohort and the roughly 120 validation repertoires were produced on the same platform, according to a later analysis. To predict cytomegalovirus infection status, the study combined high-throughput TCR immunosequencing, statistical association of individual TCRs with disease status, and machine learning. A separate validation cohort of some 130 different subjects was used in addition to the 666-subject first cohort. The study aimed to test whether signatures of past pathogen exposure could be identified by cataloging public T cell receptors. What the research found in general, with its limitations: Across donors, most TCR sequences were observed very rarely, whereas some public TCRs were present in many individuals. The classifier was reported to diagnose cytomegalovirus status with high specificity and sensitivity in both the original cohort and the validation cohort. According to the authors, the approach could potentially be generalized to other disease states and immunological phenotypes. In vitro tests confirmed that a few of the cytomegalovirus-associated TCR beta chains recognize cytomegalovirus antigens. The study listed approximately 160 TCR beta chains as associated with cytomegalovirus. The validation cohort had no HLA typing available for a later analysis, so co-occurrence within that cohort was assessed over all 120 or so repertoires. Of the cluster scores, around 95% were above 0 in a later analysis, which found that TCRs clustered in the first cohort also tended to co-occur in the 95 to 150 validation repertoires.

The library came from the immunoSEQ multiplex PCR assay. The original methods were these. A statistical classification framework was built for diagnosing cytomegalovirus status from the catalog of TCR beta chain sequences. This is the immuneACCESS table as TCRdb keeps it, with only in-frame sequences that have V and J called. A part of the clones is gone; compared with another copy, unresolved V genes explain less than half, and the rest is unexplained. The DNA was the basis for D and trimming; V, J and clone size are from that table. Counted in this sample were over 250,000 clones; approximately 86% of them appeared once. About 1% of the sample comes from the top ten. The donors belonged to the validation cohort of around 120 subjects, which was separate from the roughly 700-subject first cohort.

The V and J genes are TRBV7-7 and TRBJ1-2; tentative D gene TRBD1, with 5 bases matching. Sequencing used PBMCs. This TCR derives from a woman aged 18-29 years in good health and CMV-seronegative. This receptor carries the CDR3 CASSLIRGGGYTF. The DNA reads as follows: TGTGCTAGCAGCTTAATCCGCGGGGGGGGCTACACCTTC.